This TCR beta chain was recorded in a study of vaccination effects on CD4 cells after COVID-19. CD4+ T cells were isolated after less than 12 days of culture. Of the BNT162b2 and mRNA-1273 vaccines, participants received two doses of one or the other. Nucleocapsid antibodies were negative in the vaccine recipients, who had never had SARS-CoV-2 infection. IL-2 medium supplanted half the medium on days 3 and 7. Sequencing was performed with immunoSEQ multiplex PCR; in TCRdb, only in-frame clones are kept and a portion is missing. The repertoire includes around 69,000 clones, roughly 80% of them detected once, and more than 2% sits in the top ten. This CDR3 spans 15 amino acids. The V and J ends lost 8 bases and 1 base respectively, with 15 bases between them. CDR1 is MNHEY, CDR2 SVGAGI, per germline. Overall study findings and caveats: Cross-reactivity toward common cold coronaviruses was confined to only 1 of 255 vaccine-induced clones in healthy vaccinees.

Concerning this clone itself: Antigen: not known.

The genes are TRBV6-5 and TRBJ1-3; TRBD1 might be the D (5 bases). The sequence derives from a human donor who received a COVID-19 vaccine. The sequences come from CD4+ T cells from PBMCs cultured without peptide, collected after COVID-19 vaccination. The CDR3 sequence is CASGRDGYSGNTIYF. The CDR3 DNA is TGTGCCAGCGGAAGGGACGGCTATTCTGGAAACACCATATATTTT.